Listed here are 32 T cell receptor beta chains from one sample, sequenced in a study of Graves' ophthalmopathy and Graves' hyperthyroidism. RNA served as the template for amplifying TCR beta CDR3 regions. The library came from an HTBI-primed first-round RT-PCR and a second-round multiplex PCR. TCRdb recomputed calls from the multiplex PCR reads with MiXCR, one row per CDR3 protein. The table shows roughly 400,000 distinct CDR3 sequences, with about 18% occurring only once. Sequencing was performed on peripheral blood. Receptors originate from an adult woman with stable Graves' hyperthyroidism.

This clonotype was counted ten times or more. This chain uses TRBV6-5 with TRBJ2-7; unclear D gene. Trimming shortened V by 6 bases and J by 1 base, and 7 bases separated the two germline ends. CDR3 size: 12 residues. The germline gives CDR1 MNHEY, CDR2 SVGAGI. The CDR3 DNA follows: TGTGCCAGCAGAGGCGCATCCTACGAGCAGTACTTC. Translation gives CASRGASYEQYF.

J is TRBJ2-5 and V is TRBV24-1; D remains ambiguous. Trimming cost V 3 bases and J 5 bases, with 9 bases left between them. In germline, CDR1 is KGHDR, CDR2 SFDVKD. The CDR3 spans 13 residues. The CDR3 here is CATSDAARETQYF. The CDR3 DNA is TGTGCCACCAGTGATGCCGCCCGGGAGACCCAGTACTTC.

This clonotype has ten or more counts. The V call is TRBV12-3 or TRBV12-4, the J call TRBJ2-4; D may be TRBD1 (6 bases). Trimming pared 5 bases from V and 0 bases from J, leaving 11 bases between. The CDR3 spans 15 residues. The CDR3 is CASSLRGIAKNIQYF. The CDR3 nucleotides read TGTGCCAGCAGTCTCAGGGGAATAGCCAAAAACATTCAGTACTTC.

This clonotype has more than one count but fewer than ten. This chain connects TRBV27 to TRBJ1-1; 8 bases line up with TRBD1. Germline V CDR1 and CDR2: MNHEY, SMNVEV (reference sequence). The CDR3 runs to 14 residues. V shed 3 bases and J 4 bases; nucleotides not matched to a gene: 4. The CDR3 reads CASSFQGASTEAFF. CDR3 sequence (DNA): TGTGCCAGCAGTTTCCAGGGGGCTAGCACTGAAGCTTTCTTT.

This clonotype was counted many times. V is TRBV7-8 and J is TRBJ2-2, with 13 positions matching TRBD2. This CDR3 contains 16 residues. V shed 5 bases, J shed 3 bases, and the junction held 3 bases outside the gene matches. Germline V gives CDR1 SGHVS, CDR2 FQNEAQ. The CDR3 loop is CASSPGLAGYTGELFF. The CDR3 coding sequence is TGTGCCAGCAGCCCGGGACTAGCGGGATACACCGGGGAGCTGTTTTTT.

In this sample, this clonotype turned up many times. The V gene is TRBV20-1, the J gene TRBJ2-2, with D uncertain. Germline CDR1 is DFQATT and CDR2 is SNEGSKA (reference sequence). This CDR3 spans 14 amino acids. V was cut by 5 bases and J by 6 bases, with 16 bases left in between. CDR3 DNA sequence: TGCAGTGCTCTATCTCCGGCAGTCCCCGGGGAGCTGTTTTTT. Translating it yields CSALSPAVPGELFF.

This clonotype was observed at least ten times. V and J are TRBV2 and TRBJ1-5; D may be TRBD1 (6 bases). V lost 9 bases to trimming and J lost 2 bases, with 17 bases between them. The CDR3 runs 15 residues. Per the germline V gene, CDR1 is SNHLY and CDR2 is FYNNEI. DNA of the CDR3: TGTGCCAGTGGAAGGGGGAGGGCAGGCAATCAGCCCCAGCATTTT. Translating it yields CASGRGRAGNQPQHF.

Worth noting for this clonotype: Given a much more abundant clone one base away, this may be a read error. Without the conserved terminal phenylalanine or tryptophan, this CDR3 likely stems from a read error. The chain has TRBV12-3 or TRBV12-4 and TRBJ1-6, with D tentatively TRBD1 (5 bases). The CDR3 runs 13 residues. For the CDR3, the DNA is TGTGCCTGCAGTAGGGGCGGTAATTCACCCCTCCACTAT. This translates into CACSRGGNSPLHY.

This clonotype has at least ten counts. The CDR3 protein is CASSQKDPQGYTF. CDR3 DNA sequence: TGCGCCAGCAGCCAGAAAGACCCCCAGGGCTACACCTTC. This chain connects TRBV4-1 to TRBJ1-2; D is unresolved. V lost 3 bases and J 8 bases, leaving 13 bases between the germline ends. Germline V gene sequence: CDR1 MGHRA, CDR2 YSYEKL. This CDR3 region has 13 residues.

In this sample, this clonotype turned up many times. The rearrangement links TRBV12-3 or TRBV12-4 to TRBJ1-3; D unresolved. Trimming cost V 10 bases and J 0 bases, with 10 bases left between them. CDR3 length equals 13 residues. Here the CDR3 reads CAILADSGNTIYF. The CDR3, as DNA: TGTGCCATCTTGGCGGACTCTGGAAACACCATATATTTT.

There are many counts of this clonotype. The rearrangement uses TRBV28 and TRBJ1-5; 12 bases agree with TRBD1. In germline, CDR1 is MDHEN, CDR2 SYDVKM. Trimming removed 3 bases from V and 7 bases from J; junction bases left unmatched: 4. There are 15 residues in the CDR3. The CDR3 bases are TGTGCCAGCAGTTTCCGGGACAGGGGGCAGCAGCCCCAGCATTTT. Amino acids: CASSFRDRGQQPQHF.

This clonotype was picked up many times. The chain links TRBV6-1 to TRBJ1-1; 7 nucleotides agree with TRBD1. Germline loops: CDR1 MNHNS, CDR2 SASEGT. V was clipped by 5 bases and J by 6 bases; unmatched bases: 9. CDR3 length: 14 residues. CDR3 nucleotides: TGTGCCAGCAGTCGAGAGACAGGGTATTCTGAAGCTTTCTTT. It codes for CASSRETGYSEAFF.

This clonotype was seen ten or more times. V and J are TRBV5-5 and TRBJ1-1; D is perhaps TRBD1 (5 bases). The ends were cut back, 1 base at V and 7 bases at J, with 17 bases in the middle. The CDR3 totals 15 residues. Germline V gene data show CDR1 as SGHKS and CDR2 as YYEKEE (reference sequence). The CDR3 DNA reads as TGTGCCAGCAGCTTGTATCCCCGGGGGGTAGGTGAAGCTTTCTTT. Translated, it gives CASSLYPRGVGEAFF.

The chain uses TRBV14 and TRBJ2-2; TRBD2 aligns across 13 bases. Germline CDR1 SGHDN, CDR2 FVKESK. This CDR3 has 16 residues. Trimming at V came to 5 bases and at J to 5 bases, leaving 5 bases not matched to a gene. The DNA for the CDR3 is TGTGCCAGCAGCAAGGGACTAGCGGGATGGACCGGGGAGCTGTTTTTT. Translation gives CASSKGLAGWTGELFF.

This clonotype was observed at least ten times. J is TRBJ2-4 and V is TRBV29-1; 7 nucleotides match TRBD2. CDR3 size: 11 residues. The germline gives CDR1 SQVTM, CDR2 ANQGSEA. Losses at the gene ends were 5 bases for V and 9 bases for J; bases not matched to a gene: 4. CDR3 nucleotide sequence: TGCAGCGTTCTTGCGGGAGTCATTCAGTACTTC. As protein: CSVLAGVIQYF.

This clonotype was detected a few times. The chain recombines TRBV20-1 with TRBJ2-7; D not certain. The ends were cut back, 0 bases at V and 3 bases at J, with 12 bases in the middle. The CDR3 sequence is 14 residues long. The V gene's germline CDR1 is DFQATT and CDR2 SNEGSKA (reference sequence). The CDR3 nucleotides are TGCAGTGCTAGAGATCCGCGACTGGACTACGAGCAGTACTTC. Residues: CSARDPRLDYEQYF.

This clonotype came up a few times. V gene TRBV24-1 combines with J gene TRBJ2-4; TRBD1 is a possible D gene (5 bases). From germline, CDR1 is KGHDR and CDR2 SFDVKD. Trimming cost V 6 bases and J 0 bases, with 17 bases left between them. This CDR3 comprises 17 residues. CDR3: CATSKPPGWLAKNIQYF. The CDR3 region has the DNA TGTGCCACCAGTAAACCCCCAGGGTGGTTAGCCAAAAACATTCAGTACTTC.

This clonotype turned up a few times. The genes are TRBV6-2 or TRBV6-3 and TRBJ2-7; 7 nucleotides align to TRBD2. Trimming cost V 0 bases and J 6 bases; bases outside gene matches: 17. CDR1 is MNHEY, CDR2 SVGEGT, per germline. This CDR3 contains 18 residues. The CDR3 sequence: CASSYSTNGPGLHSEQYF. Written as DNA, the CDR3 is TGTGCCAGCAGTTACTCCACGAATGGACCGGGACTACACAGCGAGCAGTACTTC.

This clonotype was seen repeatedly, ten times or more. This chain links TRBV5-1 with TRBJ1-1; D call uncertain. V was shortened by 1 base and J by 0 bases, with 7 bases between the two germline ends. Germline CDR1 and CDR2: SGHRS and YFSETQ. This CDR3 spans 14 amino acids. Written as DNA, the CDR3 is TGCGCCAGCAGCTTGTGGTCAGTGAACACTGAAGCTTTCTTT. It translates to CASSLWSVNTEAFF. The full variable domain, rest sourced from reference TRBV5-1 and TRBJ1-1, is KAGVTQTPRYLIKTRGQQVTLSCSPISGHRSVSWYQQTPGQGLQFLFEYFSETQRNKGNFPGRFSGRQFSNSRSEMNVSTLELGDSALYLCASSLWSVNTEAFFGQGTRLTVV.

This clonotype was seen many times. V and J are TRBV25-1 and TRBJ2-5; the D is unclear. V lost 5 bases to trimming and J lost 1 base, with 14 bases between them. Looked up from germline, CDR1 is MGHDK and CDR2 is SYGVNS. This CDR3 has 15 residues. The CDR3 spells CASSLGRTLQETQYF. Written as DNA, the CDR3 is TGTGCCAGCAGTCTCGGACGGACGCTCCAAGAGACCCAGTACTTC.

This clonotype was observed at least ten times. J is TRBJ1-5 and V is TRBV6-9; TRBD1 is a possible D gene (6 bases). Per germline, CDR1 MNHGY and CDR2 SVAAGI. Trimming removed 6 bases at V and 7 bases at J, with 16 bases between. The CDR3 runs 14 residues. The CDR3 region is CASSCGGSRQPQHF. As DNA, the CDR3 is TGTGCCAGCAGCTGCGGGGGCTCGAGGCAGCCCCAGCATTTT.

This chain connects TRBV28 to TRBJ1-2; D not resolved. The germline gives CDR1 MDHEN, CDR2 SYDVKM. This CDR3 spans 12 amino acids. V was pared by 1 base and J by 6 bases, with 6 bases between. The CDR3 DNA follows: TGTGCCAGCAGTTTATCAATCCATGGCTACACCTTC. Translation: CASSLSIHGYTF.

The chain joins TRBV12-3 or TRBV12-4 to TRBJ1-5; D is uncertain. Trimming removed 6 bases at V and 0 bases at J, with 9 bases between. CDR3 length: 14 residues. The CDR3 DNA sequence: TGTGCCAGCAGACCTGACATTAGCAATCAGCCCCAGCATTTT. This codes for CASRPDISNQPQHF.

Concerning this clonotype: A single base separates this from a much larger clone, so it may be a read error. V and J are TRBV6-5 and TRBJ2-7, with D possibly TRBD1 on 5 matching bases. V lost 0 bases to trimming and J lost 6 bases, with 18 bases between them. The CDR3 runs 16 residues. Germline V gene data show CDR1 as MNHEY and CDR2 as SVGAGI. CDR3 residues: CASSYSGAEGPFEQYF. CDR3 DNA: TGTGCCAGCAGTTACTCTGGGGCGGAAGGGCCCTTCGAGCAGTACTTC.

This clonotype has at least ten counts. The V and J genes are TRBV27 and TRBJ2-2; no clear D. V dropped 5 bases and J dropped 3 bases, with 13 bases sitting between them. Germline V gene sequence: CDR1 MNHEY, CDR2 SMNVEV (reference sequence). The CDR3 covers 15 residues. CDR3: CASSPISGDTGELFF. Written as DNA, the CDR3 is TGTGCCAGCAGTCCCATCAGTGGTGACACCGGGGAGCTGTTTTTT.

The rearrangement joins TRBV28 to TRBJ2-7; 12 bases are shared with TRBD2. CDR1 MDHEN and CDR2 SYDVKM come from the germline V gene. J gave up 5 bases and V 4 bases, and 6 bases lay outside the gene matches. The CDR3 runs 15 residues. CDR3 coding DNA: TGTGCCAGCAGTTCCGGGACTAGCGGGTCGCACGAGCAGTACTTC. Its translation is CASSSGTSGSHEQYF.

This clonotype was detected many times. The rearrangement uses TRBV29-1 and TRBJ2-5; 7 bases align to TRBD2. The CDR3 has 15 amino acids. V was pared by 0 bases and J by 4 bases, with 8 bases of the junction left unmatched. Germline V gene sequence: CDR1 SQVTM, CDR2 ANQGSEA. The CDR3 is CSVEDGGGPPETQYF. The CDR3 region has the DNA TGCAGCGTTGAAGATGGGGGAGGGCCTCCAGAGACCCAGTACTTC.

In DNA, the CDR3 is TGTGCCAGCAGGAGGGACAGGGTCCAGCCCCAGCATTTT. Amino acids: CASRRDRVQPQHF. This chain uses TRBV28 with TRBJ1-5; the match to TRBD1 covers 9 bases. The V and J ends lost 6 bases and 7 bases, in that order; junction bases with no gene match: 4. The germline V gene has CDR1 MDHEN and CDR2 SYDVKM. The CDR3 has 13 amino acids.

This clonotype has a count of ten or more. A junction boundary mismatches the germline segment, possibly from a read error. The V and J genes are TRBV4-3 and TRBJ1-6; D gene unclear. CDR3 size: 14 residues. Germline CDR1 LGHNA, CDR2 YSLEER. The CDR3 is CASSQDGLDSPPHF. As DNA, the CDR3 is TGCGCCAGCAGCCAAGATGGATTGGATTCACCCCCCCACTTT.

This clonotype has ten or more counts. The CDR3 DNA reads TGTGCCAGCAGTGTAGACAGGTTACGCTCTGGGGCCAACGTCCTGACTTTC. It specifies CASSVDRLRSGANVLTF. The gene calls are TRBV2 and TRBJ2-6; possibly TRBD1 for D (6 bases). The CDR3 has 17 amino acids. Trimming left V 4 bases short and J 0 bases short, with 13 bases between. Per germline, CDR1 SNHLY and CDR2 FYNNEI.

This clonotype was counted many times. This chain uses TRBV28 with TRBJ2-7; D ambiguous. CDR3 size: 11 residues. The germline gives CDR1 MDHEN, CDR2 SYDVKM. Trimming shortened V by 6 bases and J by 3 bases, and 6 bases separated the two germline ends. In DNA form, the CDR3 reads TGTGCCAGCAGGGCGAGCTACGAGCAGTACTTC. It codes for CASRASYEQYF.

The rearrangement uses TRBV3-1 and TRBJ2-7, with 9 bases matching TRBD1. The CDR3 consists of 16 residues. After removal of 5 bases from V and 1 base from J, the junction contained 9 bases not matched to a gene. Germline CDR1 LGHDT, CDR2 YNNKEL (reference sequence). Here the CDR3 DNA reads TGTGCCAGCAGCTTTACAGGGGGCGCGGGTTCCTACGAGCAGTACTTC. Encoded protein: CASSFTGGAGSYEQYF.